Presented here are 21 T cell receptor beta chains from one specimen sequenced in a study of shared clonotypes between healthy human individuals. Libraries were prepared by immunoSEQ multiplex PCR; TCRdb keeps only in-frame clonotypes and omits some of them. The repertoire holds roughly 2.2 million clones, with roughly 93% as singletons. The sequencing input was naive CD4+ T cells from PBMCs. Subset noted: CD45RA+ positively selected. Every receptor here comes from a man aged 18 to 30 in good health. Some clones in this sample may be carry-over from other donors' samples.

The rearrangement joins TRBV29-1 to TRBJ2-1; 13 nucleotides agree with TRBD2. Looked up from germline, CDR1 is SQVTM and CDR2 is ANQGSEA. With 7 bases clipped from V and 9 bases from J, the junction kept 18 bases outside the gene matches. The CDR3 length is 17 residues. The CDR3 DNA sequence: TGCAGCGCCGGGAAAACTAGCGGGAGGGCATTAAGAAGTGAGCAGTTCTTC. This gives the protein CSAGKTSGRALRSEQFF.

Comments on this clone: The sample holds other DNA sequences that translate to the same CDR3. The chain's CDR3 is CASSLGGENTEAFF. CDR3 coding DNA: TGTGCCAGCAGCCTAGGGGGCGAGAACACTGAAGCTTTCTTT. The chain combines TRBV28 with TRBJ1-1; 7 nucleotides line up with TRBD1. CDR3 length: 14 amino acids. V lost 6 bases and J lost 1; bases outside the gene matches: 5. Germline CDR1 and CDR2: MDHEN and SYDVKM.

The V call is TRBV4-1, the J call TRBJ1-5; TRBD1 might be the D (6 bases). The germline gives CDR1 MGHRA, CDR2 YSYEKL. The CDR3 runs to 19 residues. V lost 2 bases and J 2 bases, leaving 22 bases between the germline ends. CDR3 nucleotide sequence: TGCGCCAGCAGCCAACTGAGGTGGATACAGGGCTCAGGCAATCAGCCCCAGCATTTT. As protein: CASSQLRWIQGSGNQPQHF.

The genes are TRBV6-1 and TRBJ2-7; tentatively, D is TRBD2 (5 bases). There are 16 residues in the CDR3. The germline V and J ends were trimmed by 3 bases and 2 bases, with 17 bases remaining between them. Per the germline V gene, CDR1 is MNHNS and CDR2 is SASEGT. The CDR3 spells CASSDLSSGRPYEQYF. CDR3 sequence (DNA): TGTGCCAGCAGTGATCTCTCCAGCGGCCGTCCCTACGAGCAGTACTTC.

This clone was recorded only once. The gene calls are TRBV20-1 and TRBJ1-2, with D tentatively TRBD1 (6 bases). The CDR3 contains 11 residues. In germline, CDR1 is DFQATT, CDR2 SNEGSKA (reference sequence). DNA for the CDR3: TGCAGGGGGGGGCAGGGCTATGGCTACACCTTC. Its protein product is CRGGQGYGYTF.

This clone came up once. This rearrangement joins TRBV7-2 to TRBJ2-2; 12 nucleotides line up with TRBD2. This CDR3 contains 19 residues. V shed 1 base and J 7 bases; nucleotides not matched to a gene: 13. From germline, CDR1 is SGHTA and CDR2 FQGNSA. The CDR3 sequence is CASSLGFLAGGRVIGELFF. CDR3 in DNA: TGTGCCAGCAGCTTAGGATTCCTAGCGGGAGGGCGGGTGATCGGGGAGCTGTTTTTT.

The rearrangement uses TRBV6-1 and TRBJ2-3, with TRBD2 identical over 14 bases. The CDR3 is made up of 19 amino acids. With 2 bases clipped from V and 3 bases from J, the junction kept 10 bases outside the gene matches. Per germline, CDR1 MNHNS and CDR2 SASEGT. The CDR3 bases are TGTGCCAGCAGTGAAAGACTAGCGGGAGGGCCCCAGGTAACAGATACGCAGTATTTT. It yields the protein CASSERLAGGPQVTDTQYF.

A single count supports this clone. The same CDR3 arises from other DNA sequences in this sample as well. This chain joins TRBV7-9 and TRBJ1-2, with TRBD1 matching over 8 bases. Germline CDR1 SEHNR, CDR2 FQNEAQ (reference sequence). J was trimmed by 4 bases and V by 3 bases; bases with no gene match: 1. This CDR3 has 13 amino acids. For the CDR3, the DNA is TGTGCCAGCAGCTTGGACAGGGTCTATGGCTACACCTTC. Encoded protein: CASSLDRVYGYTF.

J is TRBJ1-4 and V is TRBV18, with 7 bases fitting TRBD1. This CDR3 has 14 residues. From germline, CDR1 is KGHSH and CDR2 LQKENI. The J segment lost 5 bases and the V segment lost 5 bases, leaving 5 bases of the junction unmatched. The CDR3 bases are TGTGCCAGCTCAGGCGTACAGGGGAATGAAAAACTGTTTTTT. Protein sequence: CASSGVQGNEKLFF. Together with reference TRBV18 and TRBJ1-4, the CDR3 gives the full variable domain: NAGVMQNPRHLVRRRGQEARLRCSPMKGHSHVYWYRQLPEEGLKFMVYLQKENIIDESGMPKERFSAEFPKEGPSILRIQQVVRGDSAAYFCASSGVQGNEKLFFGSGTQLSVL.

This clone was found once. The chain links TRBV7-2 to TRBJ2-7; 11 bases align to TRBD2. The CDR3 is 16 residues long. V gave up 5 bases and J gave up 6 bases; unmatched junction bases: 12. Germline V gene data show CDR1 as SGHTA and CDR2 as FQGNSA. In DNA form, the CDR3 reads TGTGCCAGCAGCGGGCTAGCGGGAGGATTCCTAGTCGAGCAGTACTTC. Amino acids: CASSGLAGGFLVEQYF.

The chain carries TRBV30 and TRBJ1-2; D might be TRBD1 (5 bases). CDR3 length: 14 amino acids. Trimming left V 5 bases short and J 6 bases short, with 19 bases between. CDR1 is GTSNPN, CDR2 SVGIG, per germline (reference sequence). The chain's CDR3 is CAWWNAGTGDGYTF. CDR3 DNA sequence: TGTGCCTGGTGGAATGCGGGGACCGGGGATGGCTACACCTTC.

In DNA form, the CDR3 reads TGCAGCGTTGTGGGAGTTGGGACCGGGGAGCTGTTTTTT. Protein: CSVVGVGTGELFF. The rearrangement links TRBV29-1 to TRBJ2-2; D perhaps matches TRBD2 (5 bases). The length of the CDR3 is 13 residues. The germline gives CDR1 SQVTM, CDR2 ANQGSEA. V lost 4 bases to trimming and J lost 5 bases, with 11 bases between them.

The chain combines TRBV6-1 with TRBJ1-1; D is undetermined. The CDR3 is 14 amino acids. V was shortened by 2 bases and J by 0 bases, with 7 bases between the two germline ends. Germline assignment: CDR1 MNHNS and CDR2 SASEGT. The CDR3 spells CASSESRMNTEAFF. DNA for the CDR3: TGTGCCAGCAGTGAAAGCAGGATGAACACTGAAGCTTTCTTT.

The rearrangement uses TRBV6-1 and TRBJ2-1, with TRBD2 identical over 8 bases. CDR1 and CDR2 from the germline V gene are MNHNS and SASEGT. The CDR3 length is 16 residues. J lost 4 bases, V lost 0 bases, and 5 bases had no gene match. CDR3 loop: CASSEAGLAAYNEQFF. In nucleotides, the CDR3 is TGTGCCAGCAGTGAAGCCGGACTAGCCGCATACAATGAGCAGTTCTTC.

The CDR3 nucleotides are TGTGCCAGCGGGGAAGTCGGGGAGCTGTTTTTT. Translating it yields CASGEVGELFF. The chain couples TRBV6-6 to TRBJ2-2; D not certain. Trimming removed 8 bases at V and 7 bases at J, with 8 bases between. CDR3 length: 11 residues. The germline V gene has CDR1 MNHNY and CDR2 SVGAGI (reference sequence).

This rearrangement joins TRBV28 to TRBJ2-7; D perhaps matches TRBD1 (5 bases). The V gene's germline CDR1 is MDHEN and CDR2 SYDVKM. Trimming left V 6 bases short and J 2 bases short, with 11 bases between. The CDR3 runs 13 residues. The CDR3 here is CASRVDSPYEQYF. CDR3 in DNA: TGTGCCAGCAGAGTCGACAGCCCCTACGAGCAGTACTTC.

The chain uses TRBV19 and TRBJ1-5, with a tentative D call TRBD1 (5 bases). Germline CDR1 and CDR2: LNHDA and SQIVND (reference sequence). Trimming took 10 bases from V and 7 from J, leaving 14 bases between them. This CDR3 has 12 residues. As DNA, the CDR3 is TGTGCCACACGAGGGGTAGAACAGCCCCAGCATTTT. It specifies CATRGVEQPQHF.

The chain combines TRBV27 with TRBJ2-5; no clear D gene. The CDR3 sequence is 15 residues long. CDR1 MNHEY and CDR2 SMNVEV come from the germline V gene (reference sequence). The V and J ends lost 0 bases and 1 base respectively, with 9 bases between them. The CDR3 reads CASSLSRSPQETQYF. In nucleotides, the CDR3 is TGTGCCAGCAGTTTATCCCGCAGCCCCCAAGAGACCCAGTACTTC.

The chain links TRBV5-1 to TRBJ2-5; possibly TRBD2 for D (6 bases). Trimming took off 3 bases at V and 1 base at J, with 10 bases between the two ends. The CDR3 sequence is 14 residues long. Germline CDR1 SGHRS, CDR2 YFSETQ. CDR3 coding DNA: TGCGCCAGCAGCTGGGGGACTGTCCAAGAGACCCAGTACTTC. As protein: CASSWGTVQETQYF.

This clone was counted between two and nine times. The J gene is TRBJ2-7, the V gene TRBV19; 7 bases align to TRBD2. After removal of 6 bases from V and 3 bases from J, the junction contained 11 bases not matched to a gene. CDR3 length: 15 residues. Germline values: CDR1 LNHDA, CDR2 SQIVND (reference sequence). In nucleotides, the CDR3 is TGTGCCAGTAGCTCATCCCGGGACTACCACTACGAGCAGTACTTC. Amino acid sequence: CASSSSRDYHYEQYF.

The chain carries TRBV11-3 and TRBJ1-1, with 7 positions matching TRBD1. Germline assignment: CDR1 SGHNT and CDR2 YENEEA. The trim removed 5 bases at V and 1 base at J, leaving 10 bases unmatched. CDR3 size: 16 residues. This CDR3 reads CASSEGAGGTNTEAFF. CDR3 in DNA: TGTGCCAGCAGCGAAGGGGCAGGGGGGACGAACACTGAAGCTTTCTTT.